Only a few counts were recorded for the clone carrying this TCR beta chain. The data belong to a study of T cells in Graves' hyperthyroidism and ophthalmopathy. Germline assignment: CDR1 MNHNS and CDR2 SASEGT. V was clipped by 7 bases and J by 10 bases, with 24 bases between them. CDR3 length: 15 amino acids. Amplification targeted TCR beta CDR3 regions from RNA transcripts. During a first-round RT-PCR of the TCR CDR3, the HTBI primer set was used. Each CDR3 protein is one row after TCRdb ran MiXCR on the multiplex PCR reads. The table lists approximately 400,000 distinct CDR3 sequences, about 15% of them singletons, with approximately 32% in the top ten.

The source of this sequence is a woman aged 25 to 39 with Graves' hyperthyroidism. The source material was blood. The chain combines TRBV6-1 with TRBJ2-3; weak D call: TRBD1 (5 bases). CDR3 sequence: CASTEGVAGRGSQYF. Written as DNA, the CDR3 is TGTGCCAGCACCGAAGGGGTTGCCGGGCGTGGATCGCAGTATTTT.